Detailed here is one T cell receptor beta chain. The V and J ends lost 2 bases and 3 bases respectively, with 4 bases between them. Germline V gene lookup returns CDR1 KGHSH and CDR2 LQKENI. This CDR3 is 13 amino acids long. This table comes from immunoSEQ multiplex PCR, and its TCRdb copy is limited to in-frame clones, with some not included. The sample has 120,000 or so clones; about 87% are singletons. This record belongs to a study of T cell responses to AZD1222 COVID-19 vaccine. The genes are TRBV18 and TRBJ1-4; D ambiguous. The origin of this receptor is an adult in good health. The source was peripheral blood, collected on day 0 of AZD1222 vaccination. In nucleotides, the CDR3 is TGTGCCAGCTCACCAGCTGCTAATGAAAAACTGTTTTTT. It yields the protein CASSPAANEKLFF.